The 27 T cell receptor beta chains reported below all come from one sample, sequenced in a study of T cell changes during pregnancy in multiple sclerosis. The repertoire was sequenced with immunoSEQ multiplex PCR; TCRdb's copy has only in-frame clones and lacks some. The sample has about 40,000 clones, roughly nine tenths seen once. The starting material was CD4+ T cells from peripheral blood mononuclear cells, obtained before pregnancy. The receptors stem from a female donor with multiple sclerosis, enrolled in a pregnancy study.

There are a few counts of this clone. The chain uses TRBV30 and TRBJ1-5, with D perhaps matching TRBD1 (6 bases). CDR1 is GTSNPN and CDR2 is SVGIG in the germline V gene (reference sequence). With 2 bases removed from V and 11 bases from J, the gap between germline ends came to 16 bases. The CDR3 contains 13 residues. CDR3 DNA: TGTGCCTGGAGTAGGGACACACGGGAGGCCCAGCATTTT. This codes for CAWSRDTREAQHF.

This sequence joins TRBV11-1 and TRBJ1-1; maybe TRBD1 (5 bases). The CDR3 is 12 amino acids. The V end lost 7 bases, the J end lost 4 bases, and 10 bases lay between the germline ends. Germline loops: CDR1 SGHAT, CDR2 FQDESV (reference sequence). CDR3 in amino acids: CASMGGGTEAFF. The CDR3 coding sequence is TGTGCCAGCATGGGGGGGGGCACTGAAGCTTTCTTT. The variable domain in full, with the rest retrieved from reference TRBV11-1 and TRBJ1-1, is EAEVAQSPRYKITEKSQAVAFWCDPISGHATLYWYRQILGQGPELLVQFQDESVVDDSQLPKDRFSAERLKGVDSTLKIQPAELGDSAMYLCASMGGGTEAFFGQGTRLTVV.

The chain recombines TRBV7-6 with TRBJ2-2; D is perhaps TRBD1 (6 bases). The CDR3 has 15 amino acids. Germline assignment: CDR1 SGHVS and CDR2 FNYEAQ. Trimming took 6 bases from V and 4 from J, leaving 15 bases between them. The CDR3 DNA reads as TGTGCCAGCAGTCCGAGGGGGAGTAGCACCGGGGAGCTGTTTTTT. Protein sequence: CASSPRGSSTGELFF.

As DNA, the CDR3 is TGTGCCAGCAGCGTAGGGGGACAGGGGACCTACGAGCAGTACTTC. Translating gives CASSVGGQGTYEQYF. The rearrangement uses TRBV27 and TRBJ2-7, with TRBD1 matching 10 bases. The CDR3 sequence is 15 residues long. V trimming: 6 bases; J trimming: 2 bases; junction bases outside the gene matches: 7. The germline CDR1 and CDR2 sequences are MNHEY and SMNVEV (reference sequence).

The CDR3 DNA reads TGTGCCAGCAGTTCAGTGAACACTGAAGCTTTCTTT. Translating gives CASSSVNTEAFF. The gene calls are TRBV28 and TRBJ1-1; D unclear. Trimming cost V 4 bases and J 0 bases, with 3 bases left between them. Germline V gene lookup returns CDR1 MDHEN and CDR2 SYDVKM. The CDR3 extends over 12 amino acids.

This clone was counted only a few times. V gene TRBV6-5 combines with J gene TRBJ1-4; TRBD1 aligns across 8 bases. CDR1 MNHEY and CDR2 SVGAGI come from the germline V gene. V shed 6 bases, J shed 8 bases, and the junction held 5 bases outside the gene matches. The CDR3 contains 13 residues. CDR3 region: CASSRGQAEKLFF. The CDR3 DNA reads TGTGCCAGCAGCCGGGGACAGGCGGAAAAACTGTTTTTT.

This rearrangement joins TRBV19 to TRBJ1-4; D is possibly TRBD1 (5 bases). CDR1 is LNHDA and CDR2 is SQIVND in the germline V gene (reference sequence). Trimming took 5 bases from V and 5 from J, leaving 15 bases between them. The CDR3 sequence is 15 residues long. CDR3 nucleotide sequence: TGTGCCAGTAGTCCCTCAGGGATTGGAAATGAAAAACTGTTTTTT. Translation gives CASSPSGIGNEKLFF. The variable domain in full, completed from reference TRBV19 and TRBJ1-4, reads DGGITQSPKYLFRKEGQNVTLSCEQNLNHDAMYWYRQDPGQGLRLIYYSQIVNDFQKGDIAEGYSVSREKKESFPLTVTSAQKNPTAFYLCASSPSGIGNEKLFFGSGTQLSVL.

A remark on this clone: Germline is not matched at one junction end, which may reflect a read error. Here the CDR3 reads CASSLPAGGLSNEQYF. DNA for the CDR3: TGTGCCAGCAGCTTGCCGGCGGGAGGGCTCTCCAACGAGCAGTACTTC. The rearrangement uses TRBV5-4 and TRBJ2-7; 9 bases fit TRBD2. Germline V gene data show CDR1 as SGHNT and CDR2 as YYREEE (reference sequence). CDR3 length equals 16 residues.

The rearrangement uses TRBV15 and TRBJ2-1; possibly TRBD1 for D (6 bases). CDR1 LNHNV and CDR2 YYDKDF come from the germline V gene (reference sequence). The length of the CDR3 is 15 residues. V shed 0 bases and J shed 4 bases, with 10 bases lying between them. The CDR3 nucleotides are TGTGCCACCAGCAGAGACCTGACAGGTTACAATGAGCAGTTCTTC. Translation gives CATSRDLTGYNEQFF.

J is TRBJ2-5 and V is TRBV19; 11 nucleotides line up with TRBD2. Per the germline V gene, CDR1 is LNHDA and CDR2 is SQIVND (reference sequence). V lost 2 bases and J lost 5; bases outside the gene matches: 16. The CDR3 contains 19 residues. The CDR3 sequence: CASSILLAGARPARETQYF. For the CDR3, the DNA is TGTGCCAGTAGTATACTACTAGCGGGAGCCCGTCCGGCGAGGGAGACCCAGTACTTC.

This clone was seen only once. The rearrangement uses TRBV2 and TRBJ1-2; 7 bases are shared with TRBD1. This CDR3 comprises 16 residues. Germline assignment: CDR1 SNHLY and CDR2 FYNNEI. The V segment lost 3 bases and the J segment 5 bases; nucleotides outside the gene matches: 12. CDR3 nucleotides: TGTGCCAGCAGTGAGGGTCGACAGGGAATGTTGTATGGCTACACCTTC. Amino acids: CASSEGRQGMLYGYTF.

This chain joins TRBV27 and TRBJ2-3, with 10 positions matching TRBD2. Germline V gene data show CDR1 as MNHEY and CDR2 as SMNVEV (reference sequence). CDR3 length: 16 amino acids. V trimming: 6 bases; J trimming: 3 bases; junction bases outside the gene matches: 9. The CDR3 coding sequence is TGTGCCAGCAGCTGGGCTAGCGGGAGTGCGACAGATACGCAGTATTTT. It yields the protein CASSWASGSATDTQYF.

The chain couples TRBV2 to TRBJ2-7; TRBD1 might be the D (6 bases). This CDR3 is built from 14 residues. The germline CDR1 and CDR2 sequences are SNHLY and FYNNEI. The V gene lost 2 bases and the J gene lost 6 bases, with 14 bases spanning the gap. CDR3 DNA: TGTGCCAGCAGTGAATTAACAGGACAGTCCGAGCAGTACTTC. Protein sequence: CASSELTGQSEQYF.

The chain is built from TRBV11-2 and TRBJ2-3; D perhaps matches TRBD2 (6 bases). The length of the CDR3 is 18 residues. The V gene's germline CDR1 is SGHAT and CDR2 FQNNGV. V dropped 5 bases and J dropped 0 bases, with 21 bases sitting between them. CDR3 sequence: CASSLGAIADSSTDTQYF. CDR3 in DNA: TGTGCCAGCAGCCTAGGCGCAATAGCGGACTCTAGCACAGATACGCAGTATTTT.

The genes are TRBV28 and TRBJ2-7; D possibly corresponds to TRBD2 (5 bases). Germline V lookup: CDR1 MDHEN, CDR2 SYDVKM. V was trimmed by 3 bases and J by 6 bases, leaving 9 bases between them. The CDR3 has 12 residues. Here the CDR3 reads CASSFRRSEQYF. CDR3 in DNA: TGTGCCAGCAGTTTCAGGAGGTCCGAGCAGTACTTC.

The CDR3 protein is CASSPTATLSYNEQFF. CDR3 nucleotides: TGTGCCAGCAGCCCGACAGCTACCTTATCCTACAATGAGCAGTTCTTC. The rearrangement joins TRBV5-5 to TRBJ2-1; TRBD1 is a possible D gene (5 bases). Per germline, CDR1 SGHKS and CDR2 YYEKEE (reference sequence). CDR3 size: 16 residues. The ends were cut back, 4 bases at V and 1 base at J, with 15 bases in the middle. Full variable domain (remainder filled in from reference TRBV5-5 and TRBJ2-1): DAGVTQSPTHLIKTRGQQVTLRCSPISGHKSVSWYQQVLGQGPQFIFQYYEKEERGRGNFPDRFSARQFPNYSSELNVNALLLGDSALYLCASSPTATLSYNEQFFGPGTRLTVL.

This chain uses TRBV13 with TRBJ2-5; 7 bases are shared with TRBD2. The CDR3 consists of 15 residues. Germline V CDR1 and CDR2: PRHDT, FYEKMQ (reference sequence). V was pared by 3 bases and J by 5 bases, with 9 bases of the junction left unmatched. Written as DNA, the CDR3 is TGTGCCAGCAGCTTGCCGGGGGGAGGACCGGAGACCCAGTACTTC. This codes for CASSLPGGGPETQYF.

The chain couples TRBV5-1 to TRBJ2-5; no firm D call. V was pared by 3 bases and J by 0 bases, with 6 bases between. Per the germline V gene, CDR1 is SGHRS and CDR2 is YFSETQ. The CDR3 is made up of 13 amino acids. The CDR3 DNA reads as TGCGCCAGCAGCTCTGTAAACCAAGAGACCCAGTACTTC. This encodes CASSSVNQETQYF.

The chain is built from TRBV29-1 and TRBJ2-7, with TRBD1 matching 7 bases. The CDR3 has 12 amino acids. V dropped 1 base and J dropped 3; count of bases not matched to a gene: 0. The germline gives CDR1 SQVTM, CDR2 ANQGSEA. CDR3 amino acids: CSVEGTGYEQYF. The CDR3 nucleotides read TGCAGCGTTGAAGGGACAGGCTACGAGCAGTACTTC.

The genes are TRBV28 and TRBJ2-7; 8 bases match TRBD2. CDR3 length: 14 amino acids. The V gene end was trimmed by 5 bases and the J gene end by 0 bases; junction bases not matched to a gene: 3. CDR1 is MDHEN, CDR2 SYDVKM, per germline. The DNA of the CDR3 is TGTGCCAGCAGTCTAGCGGGCCGCTCCTACGAGCAGTACTTC. Translating it yields CASSLAGRSYEQYF.

The chain combines TRBV5-1 with TRBJ1-1, with D possibly matching TRBD1 (6 bases). Trimming left V 4 bases short and J 1 base short, with 11 bases between. Germline values: CDR1 SGHRS, CDR2 YFSETQ. The CDR3 spans 14 residues. The CDR3, as DNA: TGCGCCAGCAGCAGAAAGACAGGGAACACTGAAGCTTTCTTT. Translated, it gives CASSRKTGNTEAFF.

The CDR3 coding sequence is TGTGCCAGCAGCTTAGTGCCCCCAATGGGCGGGAGGATCTACGAGCAGTACTTC. It encodes CASSLVPPMGGRIYEQYF. The chain links TRBV7-8 to TRBJ2-7, with 8 bases fitting TRBD2. Unmatched junction bases numbered 14, after V lost 1 base and J lost 3 bases. This CDR3 has 18 amino acids. The germline V gene encodes CDR1 SGHVS and CDR2 FQNEAQ.

The CDR3 region is CASSLAPTGGLAGNTIYF. CDR3 nucleotides: TGTGCCAGCAGCTTGGCCCCGACAGGGGGGTTGGCTGGAAACACCATATATTTT. This chain links TRBV5-6 with TRBJ1-3; 9 nucleotides line up with TRBD1. Germline values: CDR1 SGHDT, CDR2 YYEEEE. The CDR3 contains 18 residues. The V and J ends lost 0 bases and 2 bases, in that order; junction bases with no gene match: 9.

About this clone: The junction departs from germline at one end; a sequencing error may be responsible. The chain joins TRBV7-6 to TRBJ2-7; D not certain. CDR3 length equals 14 residues. CDR1 and CDR2 (germline): SGHVS, FNYEAQ. The CDR3 sequence is CASSLAAASYGQYF. In DNA form, the CDR3 reads TGTGCCAGCAGCTTAGCGGCAGCGTCCTACGGGCAGTACTTC.

This sequence joins TRBV5-1 and TRBJ2-5; TRBD1 is a possible D gene (7 bases). Germline lookup yields CDR1 SGHRS and CDR2 YFSETQ. Trimming took off 2 bases at V and 5 bases at J, with 19 bases between the two ends. The length of the CDR3 is 16 residues. The CDR3 coding sequence is TGCGCCAGCAGCTTCGGCGGGACAGCGCCTAGGGAGACCCAGTACTTC. It encodes CASSFGGTAPRETQYF.

This sequence joins TRBV27 and TRBJ2-7; TRBD2 matches at 8 bases. CDR1 and CDR2 (germline): MNHEY, SMNVEV (reference sequence). V lost 7 bases and J lost 3; bases outside the gene matches: 14. CDR3 length: 16 amino acids. In nucleotides, the CDR3 is TGTGCCAGCATGAGTCCAGCGGGAGCACAAGTCTACGAGCAGTACTTC. It specifies CASMSPAGAQVYEQYF.

This clone was found once. The chain joins TRBV7-6 to TRBJ2-6, with TRBD1 identical over 10 bases. Per germline, CDR1 SGHVS and CDR2 FNYEAQ. J was trimmed by 2 bases and V by 4 bases; bases with no gene match: 8. The CDR3 is 18 amino acids. Here the CDR3 reads CASSSPTGGATGANVLTF. The DNA of the CDR3 is TGTGCCAGCAGCTCACCGACAGGGGGCGCGACTGGGGCCAACGTCCTGACTTTC.